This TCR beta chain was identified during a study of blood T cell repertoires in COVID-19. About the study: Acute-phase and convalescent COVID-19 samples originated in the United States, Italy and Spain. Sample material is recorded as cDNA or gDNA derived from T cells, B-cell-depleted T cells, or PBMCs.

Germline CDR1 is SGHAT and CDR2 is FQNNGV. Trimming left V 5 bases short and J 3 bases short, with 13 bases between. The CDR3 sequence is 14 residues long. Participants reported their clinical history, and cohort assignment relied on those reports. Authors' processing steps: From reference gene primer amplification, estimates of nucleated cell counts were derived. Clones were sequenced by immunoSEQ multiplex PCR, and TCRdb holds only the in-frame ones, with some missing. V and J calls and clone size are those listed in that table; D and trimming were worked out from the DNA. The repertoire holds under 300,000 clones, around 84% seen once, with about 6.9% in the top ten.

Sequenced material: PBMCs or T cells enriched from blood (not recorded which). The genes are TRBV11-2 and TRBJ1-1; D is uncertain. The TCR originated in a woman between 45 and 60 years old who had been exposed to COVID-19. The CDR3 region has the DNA TGTGCCAGCAGCACAAGATCGGGTTACACTGAAGCTTTCTTT. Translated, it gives CASSTRSGYTEAFF.